A single sample gave rise to the 22 T cell receptor beta chains below, sequenced in a study of CD8+ T cells in alopecia areata. As the sequencing template, cDNA was produced by extracting RNA and reverse transcribing it. Produced via immunoSEQ multiplex PCR; TCRdb's table is partial and in-frame only. The table records roughly 150,000 clones, about 89% of them present only once. The specimen comprised CD8+ T cells sorted from blood, sampled at week 0. The receptor source for this set is a human donor with alopecia areata.

The chain carries TRBV7-6 and TRBJ2-3, with D perhaps TRBD2 (6 bases). The ends were cut back, 0 bases at V and 3 bases at J, with 10 bases in the middle. This CDR3 comprises 15 residues. From germline, CDR1 is SGHVS and CDR2 FNYEAQ. The CDR3 sequence: CASSLASGETDTQYF. The CDR3 bases are TGTGCCAGCAGCTTAGCCTCGGGAGAGACAGATACGCAGTATTTT.

The chain joins TRBV9 to TRBJ2-3; 10 nucleotides align to TRBD1. The germline gives CDR1 SGDLS, CDR2 YYNGEE. The CDR3 has 16 amino acids. V dropped 4 bases and J dropped 1; count of bases not matched to a gene: 6. The CDR3 region has the DNA TGTGCCAGCAGCCCAGCCGGGACAGGGGGCACAGATACGCAGTATTTT. Translated: CASSPAGTGGTDTQYF.

The V gene is TRBV7-9, the J gene TRBJ2-4; D might be TRBD1 or TRBD2, each matching 6 bases. The germline gives CDR1 SEHNR, CDR2 FQNEAQ (reference sequence). Trimming pared 7 bases from V and 4 bases from J, leaving 20 bases between. The CDR3 extends over 16 amino acids. CDR3 in amino acids: CASTGATGARKNIQYF. In DNA, the CDR3 is TGTGCCAGCACGGGGGCAACGGGAGCGAGAAAAAACATTCAGTACTTC.

CDR3 region: CASSLYFGHNEQFF. The CDR3 DNA sequence: TGCGCCAGCAGCTTGTACTTTGGACACAATGAGCAGTTCTTC. The chain joins TRBV5-1 to TRBJ2-1; D is ambiguous. The germline V gene encodes CDR1 SGHRS and CDR2 YFSETQ. Trimming took 1 base from V and 5 from J, leaving 10 bases between them. This CDR3 contains 14 residues.

V usage is TRBV27 and J usage is TRBJ2-2, with 7 bases fitting TRBD2. Germline V gene data show CDR1 as MNHEY and CDR2 as SMNVEV (reference sequence). The CDR3 extends over 16 amino acids. After removal of 6 bases from V and 5 bases from J, the junction contained 12 bases not matched to a gene. This CDR3 is CASSPQRGSGTGELFF. In nucleotides, the CDR3 is TGTGCCAGCAGCCCCCAGCGGGGTTCAGGAACCGGGGAGCTGTTTTTT.

The chain carries TRBV5-1 and TRBJ1-6; D gene uncertain. V dropped 0 bases and J dropped 8 bases, with 12 bases sitting between them. CDR1 and CDR2 from the germline V gene are SGHRS and YFSETQ. The CDR3 spans 15 residues. For the CDR3, the DNA is TGCGCCAGCAGCTTGGAGCCGGAGGCGTATTCACCCCTCCACTTT. Translating gives CASSLEPEAYSPLHF.

The V call is TRBV4-1, the J call TRBJ1-1, with D tentatively TRBD1 (6 bases). Germline CDR1 reads MGHRA; CDR2 reads YSYEKL. The CDR3 runs to 15 residues. Deletions cut 4 bases from V and 4 bases from J, with 16 bases between. The CDR3 region has the DNA TGCGCCAGCAGCCTAGTACAGGGTGGAGGCACTGAAGCTTTCTTT. Amino acid sequence: CASSLVQGGGTEAFF.

In its sample, this clone was seen once. The chain links TRBV5-4 to TRBJ2-3; 13 nucleotides align to TRBD2. The CDR3 has 16 residues. The V and J ends lost 4 bases and 3 bases, in that order; junction bases with no gene match: 5. Germline lookup yields CDR1 SGHNT and CDR2 YYREEE (reference sequence). The CDR3 sequence is CASSAAGLAGTDTQYF. In DNA, the CDR3 is TGTGCCAGCAGCGCAGCGGGACTAGCGGGGACAGATACGCAGTATTTT.

The chain joins TRBV29-1 to TRBJ2-4; D is unresolved. Germline loops: CDR1 SQVTM, CDR2 ANQGSEA. V was clipped by 2 bases and J by 2 bases, with 16 bases between them. The CDR3 is 16 amino acids. The CDR3 is CSVETLVEQPKNIQYF. CDR3 bases: TGCAGCGTTGAAACCCTCGTAGAGCAACCCAAAAACATTCAGTACTTC.

The J gene is TRBJ2-3, the V gene TRBV7-9; 9 nucleotides line up with TRBD1. The CDR3 runs 16 residues. Per germline, CDR1 SEHNR and CDR2 FQNEAQ (reference sequence). Germline trimming cut 1 base from V and 3 bases from J; bases unmatched to any gene: 5. The CDR3 DNA reads as TGTGCCAGCAGCTTAGTCCCGGGACAGGGAACAGATACGCAGTATTTT. As protein: CASSLVPGQGTDTQYF.

The chain's CDR3 is CASSSGEPYGYTF. The CDR3 nucleotides are TGTGCCAGCAGCTCAGGGGAGCCCTATGGCTACACCTTC. The chain combines TRBV5-4 with TRBJ1-2; possibly TRBD1 for D (6 bases). V lost 3 bases, J lost 4 bases, and 10 bases lay in between. Germline V gene sequence: CDR1 SGHNT, CDR2 YYREEE (reference sequence). This CDR3 is built from 13 residues.

V is TRBV2 and J is TRBJ2-7; D gene unclear. The CDR3 extends over 13 amino acids. Per the germline V gene, CDR1 is SNHLY and CDR2 is FYNNEI. V dropped 6 bases and J dropped 4 bases, with 13 bases sitting between them. For the CDR3, the DNA is TGTGCCAGCAGCACGCGAGACGGTTACGAGCAGTACTTC. It is translated as CASSTRDGYEQYF.

The chain couples TRBV9 to TRBJ1-1; unclear D gene. The germline V and J ends were trimmed by 3 bases and 1 base, with 10 bases remaining between them. This CDR3 is 14 amino acids long. Looked up from germline, CDR1 is SGDLS and CDR2 is YYNGEE. CDR3 DNA: TGTGCCAGCAGCGAGGCGGCTCAGAACACTGAAGCTTTCTTT. Protein: CASSEAAQNTEAFF.

This clone was seen only once. This chain connects TRBV7-3 to TRBJ2-1; D ambiguous. The V gene lost 1 base and the J gene lost 2 bases, with 6 bases spanning the gap. The CDR3 has 14 amino acids. CDR1 and CDR2 (germline): SGHTA, FQGTGA. CDR3 sequence: CASSLSGAYNEQFF. The CDR3 nucleotides are TGTGCCAGCAGCTTAAGTGGCGCCTACAATGAGCAGTTCTTC.

The gene calls are TRBV11-2 and TRBJ2-7; D unresolved. Germline CDR1 SGHAT, CDR2 FQNNGV. The ends were cut back, 3 bases at V and 2 bases at J, with 11 bases in the middle. The CDR3 length is 14 residues. The CDR3 nucleotides are TGTGCCAGCAGCTTGGGCAGCCTTACCTACGAGCAGTACTTC. It encodes CASSLGSLTYEQYF.

This clone was seen once. The chain links TRBV6-5 to TRBJ2-7; 7 bases match TRBD1. J was trimmed by 5 bases and V by 5 bases; bases with no gene match: 9. Looked up from germline, CDR1 is MNHEY and CDR2 is SVGAGI. The CDR3 runs 14 residues. The CDR3 spells CASSRPGQGDEQYF. DNA for the CDR3: TGTGCCAGCAGTAGGCCCGGGCAGGGGGACGAGCAGTACTTC.

J is TRBJ2-2 and V is TRBV19; D gene ambiguous. The CDR3 totals 14 residues. V was pared by 3 bases and J by 2 bases, with 7 bases between. Germline V lookup: CDR1 LNHDA, CDR2 SQIVND (reference sequence). The CDR3 protein is CASSIGVNTGELFF. The CDR3 DNA sequence: TGTGCCAGTAGTATTGGGGTTAACACCGGGGAGCTGTTTTTT.

V usage is TRBV4-1 and J usage is TRBJ2-7; D not certain. From germline, CDR1 is MGHRA and CDR2 YSYEKL. The germline V and J ends were trimmed by 1 base and 4 bases, with 14 bases remaining between them. The CDR3 spans 15 residues. As DNA, the CDR3 is TGCGCCAGCAGCCAAGGAACCCATATCAGTTACGAGCAGTACTTC. Amino acid sequence: CASSQGTHISYEQYF.

This chain uses TRBV7-3 with TRBJ2-7; D is perhaps TRBD1 or TRBD2 (6 bases each). The CDR3 is made up of 14 amino acids. Germline V CDR1 and CDR2: SGHTA, FQGTGA. Trimming took 2 bases from V and 6 from J, leaving 14 bases between them. The CDR3 bases are TGTGCCAGCAGCTTAGCGCAAGGGGGGTCCGAGCAGTACTTC. This encodes CASSLAQGGSEQYF.

The genes are TRBV29-1 and TRBJ1-5; 7 nucleotides match TRBD1. The CDR3 has 14 amino acids. V trimming: 6 bases; J trimming: 7 bases; junction bases outside the gene matches: 12. CDR1 SQVTM and CDR2 ANQGSEA come from the germline V gene. CDR3: CSVHLGQGDQPQHF. CDR3 sequence (DNA): TGCAGCGTCCACCTCGGCCAGGGGGACCAGCCCCAGCATTTT.

The V and J genes are TRBV7-9 and TRBJ1-5; a weak D match, TRBD1 (5 bases). This CDR3 is built from 15 residues. The germline gives CDR1 SEHNR, CDR2 FQNEAQ (reference sequence). The ends were cut back, 1 base at V and 0 bases at J, with 7 bases in the middle. DNA for the CDR3: TGTGCCAGCAGCTTAGGGGGCTTTAGCAATCAGCCCCAGCATTTT. Translating gives CASSLGGFSNQPQHF.

The CDR3 protein is CSVEGESGGSDTQYF. In DNA form, the CDR3 reads TGCAGCGTTGAAGGGGAAAGCGGGGGGTCAGATACGCAGTATTTT. V gene TRBV29-1 combines with J gene TRBJ2-3; 9 positions match TRBD2. V dropped 1 base and J dropped 4; count of bases not matched to a gene: 6. CDR1 is SQVTM and CDR2 is ANQGSEA in the germline V gene. This CDR3 is 15 amino acids long.